A single sample is the source of the 2 T cell receptor beta chains below, sequenced in a study of T cells in Graves' hyperthyroidism and ophthalmopathy (dated by TCRdb to about 2019). Receptor amplification or capture employed multiplex PCR. Sequenced using an Illumina HiSeq 2000. Amplification of TCR beta CDR3 regions was carried out from RNA transcripts. A first-round RT-PCR of the TCR CDR3 used the HTBI primer set with the Qiagen OneStep RT-PCR kit. In TCRdb, the public reads were trimmed at Q25 with fastp and aligned with MiXCR, with productive beta chains retained. Merged by CDR3 protein, the rows form single entries marked with the most common genes and DNA. This sample holds fewer than 250,000 distinct CDR3 sequences; 15% to 20% were observed only once. Under 65% of the sample is taken by the ten largest. Sequencing used blood. The receptors stem from a man aged 50-60 years with Graves' hyperthyroidism.

The sample holds many counts of this clonotype. The chain couples TRBV18 to TRBJ2-5; 9 bases are a match to TRBD2. V shed 0 bases, J shed 4 bases, and the junction held 6 bases outside the gene matches. CDR3 size: 16 residues. CDR1 is KGHSH and CDR2 is LQKENI in the germline V gene. This CDR3 reads CASSPPVAGVRETQYF. In nucleotides, the CDR3 is TGTGCCAGCTCACCACCGGTAGCGGGAGTCCGAGAGACCCAGTACTTC.

This clonotype was found a few times. The genes are TRBV3-1 and TRBJ2-7; D uncertain. The CDR3 spans 14 residues. Trimming stripped 2 bases from V and 3 bases from J, with 11 bases between. Germline V gene data show CDR1 as LGHDT and CDR2 as YNNKEL (reference sequence). CDR3 region: CASSQSINSYEQYF. The DNA of the CDR3 is TGTGCCAGCAGCCAATCAATTAACAGCTACGAGCAGTACTTC.